This T cell receptor beta chain is from a study of shared clonotypes between healthy human individuals. Study-level findings and limits: Only blood was sampled; tissue repertoires likely differ. An effect of sequencing depth on clonotype sharing among donors was expected.

On ten immunoSEQ deep assay plates, unsorted PBMC DNA was sequenced. Here immunoSEQ multiplex PCR was the method, and the copy in TCRdb shows in-frame clones only, minus some. Found here are fewer than 650,000 clones, about 80% of them singletons; the top ten hold approximately 12%. The CDR3 runs 11 residues. Trimming removed 4 bases from V and 7 bases from J, with 5 bases in between. Germline V gene data show CDR1 as MDHEN and CDR2 as SYDVKM. To note about this clone: The antigen remains undetermined.

Input material: PBMCs. This TCR came from a woman aged 40 to 50 in good health. Some clones in this sample may be carry-over from other donors' samples. This chain connects TRBV28 to TRBJ1-3; D is unresolved. The chain's CDR3 is CASSSANTIYF. CDR3 coding DNA: TGTGCCAGCAGTTCTGCCAACACCATATATTTT.